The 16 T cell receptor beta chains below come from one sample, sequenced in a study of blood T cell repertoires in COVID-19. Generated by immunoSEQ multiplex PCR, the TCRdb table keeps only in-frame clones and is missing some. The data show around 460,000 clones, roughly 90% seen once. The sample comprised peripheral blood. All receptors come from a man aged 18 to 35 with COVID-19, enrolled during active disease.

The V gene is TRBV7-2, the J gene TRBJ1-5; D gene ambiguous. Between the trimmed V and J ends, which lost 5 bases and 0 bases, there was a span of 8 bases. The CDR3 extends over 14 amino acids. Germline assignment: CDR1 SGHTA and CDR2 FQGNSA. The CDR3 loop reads CASSLRGSNQPQHF. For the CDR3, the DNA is TGTGCCAGCAGCCTCCGGGGTAGCAATCAGCCCCAGCATTTT.

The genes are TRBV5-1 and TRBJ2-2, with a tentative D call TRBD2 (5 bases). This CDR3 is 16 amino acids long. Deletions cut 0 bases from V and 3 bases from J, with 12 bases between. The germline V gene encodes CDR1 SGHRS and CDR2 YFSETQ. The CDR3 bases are TGCGCCAGCAGCTTGGAACCACCGCGGGACACCGGGGAGCTGTTTTTT. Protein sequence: CASSLEPPRDTGELFF.

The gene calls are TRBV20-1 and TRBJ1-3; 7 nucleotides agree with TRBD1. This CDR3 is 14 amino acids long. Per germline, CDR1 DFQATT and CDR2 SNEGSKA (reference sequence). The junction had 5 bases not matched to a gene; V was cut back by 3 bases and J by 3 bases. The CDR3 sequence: CSASPQGVGNTIYF. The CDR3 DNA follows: TGCAGTGCTAGTCCCCAGGGGGTTGGAAACACCATATATTTT.

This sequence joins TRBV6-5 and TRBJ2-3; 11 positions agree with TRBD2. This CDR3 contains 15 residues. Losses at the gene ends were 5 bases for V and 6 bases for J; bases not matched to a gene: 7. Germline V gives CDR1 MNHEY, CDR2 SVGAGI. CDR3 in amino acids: CASSRTSGGPDTQYF. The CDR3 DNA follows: TGTGCCAGCAGTAGAACTAGCGGGGGCCCCGATACGCAGTATTTT.

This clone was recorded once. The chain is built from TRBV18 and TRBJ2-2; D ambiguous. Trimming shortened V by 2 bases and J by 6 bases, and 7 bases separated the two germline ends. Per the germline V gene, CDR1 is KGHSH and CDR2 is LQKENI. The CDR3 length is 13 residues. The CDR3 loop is CASSPKLSGELFF. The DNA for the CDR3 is TGTGCCAGCTCACCAAAACTATCCGGGGAGCTGTTTTTT. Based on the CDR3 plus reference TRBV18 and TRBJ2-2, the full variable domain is NAGVMQNPRHLVRRRGQEARLRCSPMKGHSHVYWYRQLPEEGLKFMVYLQKENIIDESGMPKERFSAEFPKEGPSILRIQQVVRGDSAAYFCASSPKLSGELFFGEGSRLTVL.

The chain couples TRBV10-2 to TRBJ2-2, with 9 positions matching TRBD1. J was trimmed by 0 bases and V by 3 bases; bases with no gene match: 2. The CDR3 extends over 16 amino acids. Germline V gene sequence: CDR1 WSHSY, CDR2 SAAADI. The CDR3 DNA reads TGCGCCAGCAGTGACTACAGGGGGCCGAACACCGGGGAGCTGTTTTTT. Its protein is CASSDYRGPNTGELFF.

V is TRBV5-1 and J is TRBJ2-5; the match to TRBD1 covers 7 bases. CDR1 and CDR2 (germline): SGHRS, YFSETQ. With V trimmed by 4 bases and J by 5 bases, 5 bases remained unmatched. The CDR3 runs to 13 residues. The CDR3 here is CASSTNRGETQYF. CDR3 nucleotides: TGCGCCAGCAGCACCAACAGGGGCGAGACCCAGTACTTC. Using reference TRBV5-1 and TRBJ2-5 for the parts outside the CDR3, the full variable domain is KAGVTQTPRYLIKTRGQQVTLSCSPISGHRSVSWYQQTPGQGLQFLFEYFSETQRNKGNFPGRFSGRQFSNSRSEMNVSTLELGDSALYLCASSTNRGETQYFGPGTRLLVL.

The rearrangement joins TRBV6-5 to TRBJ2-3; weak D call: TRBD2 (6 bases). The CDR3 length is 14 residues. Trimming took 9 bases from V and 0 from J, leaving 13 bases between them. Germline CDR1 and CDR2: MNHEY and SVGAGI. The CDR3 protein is CASLRGTSTDTQYF. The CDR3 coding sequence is TGTGCCAGTTTGCGGGGAACTAGCACAGATACGCAGTATTTT.

CDR3 region: CASSFQIGYEQYF. The CDR3 region has the DNA TGCGCCAGCAGCTTCCAAATCGGCTACGAGCAGTACTTC. The chain recombines TRBV5-1 with TRBJ2-7; D not resolved. Trimming took 2 bases from V and 3 from J, leaving 9 bases between them. CDR1 and CDR2 from the germline V gene are SGHRS and YFSETQ. This CDR3 region has 13 residues.

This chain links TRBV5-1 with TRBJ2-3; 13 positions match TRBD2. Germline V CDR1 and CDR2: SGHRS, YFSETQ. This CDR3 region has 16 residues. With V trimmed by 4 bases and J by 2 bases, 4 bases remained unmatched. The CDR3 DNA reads TGCGCCAGCAGCCAACTAGCGGGAGGGCCCACAGATACGCAGTATTTT. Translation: CASSQLAGGPTDTQYF.

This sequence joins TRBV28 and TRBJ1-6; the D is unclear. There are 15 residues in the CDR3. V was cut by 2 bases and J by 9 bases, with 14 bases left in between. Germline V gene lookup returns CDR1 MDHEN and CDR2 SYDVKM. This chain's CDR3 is CASSLPSRLSSPLHF. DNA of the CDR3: TGTGCCAGCAGTTTACCCTCCCGTCTTAGTTCACCCCTCCACTTT.

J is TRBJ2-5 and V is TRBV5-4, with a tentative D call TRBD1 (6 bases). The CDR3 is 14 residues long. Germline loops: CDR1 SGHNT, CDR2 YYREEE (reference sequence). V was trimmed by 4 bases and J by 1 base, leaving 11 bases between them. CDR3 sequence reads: CASSATGFQETQYF. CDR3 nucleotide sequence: TGTGCCAGCAGCGCTACAGGGTTCCAAGAGACCCAGTACTTC.

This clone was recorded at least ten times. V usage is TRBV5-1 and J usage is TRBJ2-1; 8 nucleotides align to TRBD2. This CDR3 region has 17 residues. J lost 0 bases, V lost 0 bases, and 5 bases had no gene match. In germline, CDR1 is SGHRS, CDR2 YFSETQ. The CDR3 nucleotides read TGCGCCAGCAGCTTGGGTCCAGCGGGAGACTCCTACAATGAGCAGTTCTTC. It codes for CASSLGPAGDSYNEQFF. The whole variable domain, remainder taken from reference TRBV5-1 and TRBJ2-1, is KAGVTQTPRYLIKTRGQQVTLSCSPISGHRSVSWYQQTPGQGLQFLFEYFSETQRNKGNFPGRFSGRQFSNSRSEMNVSTLELGDSALYLCASSLGPAGDSYNEQFFGPGTRLTVL.

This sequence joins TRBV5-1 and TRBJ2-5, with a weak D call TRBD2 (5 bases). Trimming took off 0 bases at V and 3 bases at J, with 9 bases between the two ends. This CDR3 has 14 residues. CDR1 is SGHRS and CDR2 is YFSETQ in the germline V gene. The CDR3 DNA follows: TGCGCCAGCAGCTTGGATCGGGAAAAAGAGACCCAGTACTTC. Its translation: CASSLDREKETQYF.

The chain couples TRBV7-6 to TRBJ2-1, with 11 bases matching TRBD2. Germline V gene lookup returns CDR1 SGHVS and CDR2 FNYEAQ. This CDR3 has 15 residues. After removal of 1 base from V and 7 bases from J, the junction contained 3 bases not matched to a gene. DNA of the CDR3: TGTGCCAGCAGCTTAGGGGCTAGCGGGGGGAATGAGCAGTTCTTC. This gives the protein CASSLGASGGNEQFF.

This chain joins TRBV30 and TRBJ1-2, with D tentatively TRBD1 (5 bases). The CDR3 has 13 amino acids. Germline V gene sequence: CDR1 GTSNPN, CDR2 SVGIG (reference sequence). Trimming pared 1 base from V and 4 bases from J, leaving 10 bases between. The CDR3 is CAWSALTVYGYTF. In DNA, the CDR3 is TGTGCCTGGAGTGCTCTGACAGTCTATGGCTACACCTTC.